This TCR beta chain was retrieved from a study of blood T cell repertoires in COVID-19 (dated by TCRdb to 2019 to 2021). Looking at the study overall: Samples covering the acute and convalescent phases of COVID-19 were provided by collaborators in the United States, Italy and Spain. The material from the prospective study consisted of cDNA or gDNA derived from T cells, B-cell-depleted T cells, or PBMCs. Deeply sampled blood TCRbeta repertoires from subjects exposed to, actively infected with, or recovered from COVID-19 were included in the dataset. The repertoires were released in a freely available public database intended as a resource for research on the immune response to SARS-CoV-2. Samples were obtained from the ongoing ImmuneRACE study (first 160 participants) and from over 1,000 subjects provided by 6 global collaborators. Nearly every sample came with metadata listing a de-identified subject ID, COVID-19 status, age in years and sex. Where available, HLA class I and class II types were taken from metadata supplied by the sample provider and were not determined by assay-based typing.

Collaborating institutions collected whole blood in K2EDTA tubes following their own protocols. For TCRbeta analysis, collaborators shipped samples as frozen whole blood, isolated PBMCs, or DNA extracted from either of those sample types. The table lists this clone with a few counts. Its specific antigen is unknown. No quality values exist for individual bases; no much larger clone is one base distant. TCRbeta CDR3 regions were amplified from genomic DNA using the immunoSEQ Assay, a bias-controlled multiplex PCR. As for how the authors treated the data: The number of nucleated cells in each sample was estimated from the amplification of reference gene primers within the assay. To quantify the absolute abundance of each unique TCRbeta CDR3 rearrangement, sequence reads were collapsed and filtered. For each sample, productive Simpson clonality was calculated by taking the square root of Simpson's diversity index across productive rearrangements. The clones in this table, taken by TCRdb from immuneACCESS, are in-frame only. Not every clone is retained; where verified, under half of the shortfall comes from an unresolved V gene, and the cause of the rest is unknown. The V and J calls and clone size are taken from that table; D and trimming were inferred from the DNA. The sample data list 100,000 to 150,000 clones, and around two thirds of these were observed just once. The leading ten clones occupy about 2.2% of the sample.

What the research found in general, with its limitations: The quantity of clinical and demographic metadata differed by source and by participant and was supplied without curation.

The sample taken for sequencing was peripheral blood. This clonotype was obtained from a woman between 70 and 85 years old with acute or convalescent COVID-19.

The DNA reads TGTGCCAGCAGACTGGACAGCTACGAGCAGTACTTC. This sequence encodes CASRLDSYEQYF. Recombination connected TRBV2 to TRBJ2-7; TRBD1 is possibly the D segment (6 matching bases). CDR3 length: 12 amino acids, cysteine to phenylalanine. The retained sequence is limited to the CDR3, 36 bases, with the frame set at the first base. V is shortened by 6 bases, J by 3 bases, and the region joining them spans 9 bases. For CDR1 and CDR2, the germline V gene lists SNHLY and FYNNEI.